The sequence of this TCR beta chain was determined in a study of beta chain features in type 1 diabetes. The V and J ends lost 10 bases and 7 bases, in that order; junction bases with no gene match: 12. Per the germline V gene, CDR1 is LGHNA and CDR2 is YNFKEQ. The CDR3 covers 14 residues. Since all of the isolated RNA was reverse transcribed, expressed TCRB transcripts were what got sequenced. Only in-frame clones appear in the TCRdb table, and some are missing; sequencing was by immunoSEQ multiplex PCR. The sample contains 900,000 or so clones, 15% to 20% of which appear only once. The receptor was isolated from a woman younger than 35 in good health. The sequencing sample was made of naive CD4+ T cells from blood. The V call is TRBV4-2, the J call TRBJ2-4; 8 bases fit TRBD2. In DNA, the CDR3 is TGTGCCACCTCACGGGGGGGCGATGAGAACATTCAGTACTTC. It is translated as CATSRGGDENIQYF.